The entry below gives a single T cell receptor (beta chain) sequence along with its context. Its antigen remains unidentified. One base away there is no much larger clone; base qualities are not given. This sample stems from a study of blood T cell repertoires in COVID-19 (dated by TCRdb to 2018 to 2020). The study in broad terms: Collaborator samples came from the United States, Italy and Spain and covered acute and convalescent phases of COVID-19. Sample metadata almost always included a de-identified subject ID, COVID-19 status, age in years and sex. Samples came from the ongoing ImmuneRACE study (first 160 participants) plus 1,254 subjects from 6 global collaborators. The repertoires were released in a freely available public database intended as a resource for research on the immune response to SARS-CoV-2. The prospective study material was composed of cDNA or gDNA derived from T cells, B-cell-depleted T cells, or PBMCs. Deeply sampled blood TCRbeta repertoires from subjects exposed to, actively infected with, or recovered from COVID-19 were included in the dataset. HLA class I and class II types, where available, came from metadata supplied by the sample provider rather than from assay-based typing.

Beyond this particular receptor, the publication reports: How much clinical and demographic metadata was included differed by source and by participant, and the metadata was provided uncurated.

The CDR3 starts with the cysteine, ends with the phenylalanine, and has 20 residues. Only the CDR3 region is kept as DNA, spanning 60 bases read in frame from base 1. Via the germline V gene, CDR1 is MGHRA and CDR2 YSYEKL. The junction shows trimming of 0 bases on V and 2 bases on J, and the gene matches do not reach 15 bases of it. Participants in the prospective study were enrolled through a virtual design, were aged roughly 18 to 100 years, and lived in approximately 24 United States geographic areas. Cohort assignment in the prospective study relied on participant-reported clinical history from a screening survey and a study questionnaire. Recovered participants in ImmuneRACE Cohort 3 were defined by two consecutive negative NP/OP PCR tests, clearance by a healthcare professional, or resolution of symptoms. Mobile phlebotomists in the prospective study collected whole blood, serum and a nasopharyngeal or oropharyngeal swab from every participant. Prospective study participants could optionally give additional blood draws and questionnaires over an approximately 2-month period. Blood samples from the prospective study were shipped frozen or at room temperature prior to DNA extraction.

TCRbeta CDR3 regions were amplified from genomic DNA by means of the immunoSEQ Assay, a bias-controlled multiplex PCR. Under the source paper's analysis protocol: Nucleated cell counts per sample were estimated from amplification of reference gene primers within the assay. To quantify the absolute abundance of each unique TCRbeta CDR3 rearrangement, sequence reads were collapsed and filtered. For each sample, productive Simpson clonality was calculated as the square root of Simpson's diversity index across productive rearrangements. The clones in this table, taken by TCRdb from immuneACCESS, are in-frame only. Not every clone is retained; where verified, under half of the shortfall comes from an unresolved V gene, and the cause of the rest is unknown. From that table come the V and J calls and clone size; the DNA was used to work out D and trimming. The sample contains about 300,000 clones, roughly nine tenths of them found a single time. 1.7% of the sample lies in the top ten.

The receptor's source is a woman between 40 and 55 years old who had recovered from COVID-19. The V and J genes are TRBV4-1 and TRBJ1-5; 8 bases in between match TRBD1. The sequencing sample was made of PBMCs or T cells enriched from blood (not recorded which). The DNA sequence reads TGCGCCAGCAGCCAAGAGGGGGTGGGCCAGGGGGCCCGCGGCAATCAGCCCCAGCATTTT. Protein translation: CASSQEGVGQGARGNQPQHF.